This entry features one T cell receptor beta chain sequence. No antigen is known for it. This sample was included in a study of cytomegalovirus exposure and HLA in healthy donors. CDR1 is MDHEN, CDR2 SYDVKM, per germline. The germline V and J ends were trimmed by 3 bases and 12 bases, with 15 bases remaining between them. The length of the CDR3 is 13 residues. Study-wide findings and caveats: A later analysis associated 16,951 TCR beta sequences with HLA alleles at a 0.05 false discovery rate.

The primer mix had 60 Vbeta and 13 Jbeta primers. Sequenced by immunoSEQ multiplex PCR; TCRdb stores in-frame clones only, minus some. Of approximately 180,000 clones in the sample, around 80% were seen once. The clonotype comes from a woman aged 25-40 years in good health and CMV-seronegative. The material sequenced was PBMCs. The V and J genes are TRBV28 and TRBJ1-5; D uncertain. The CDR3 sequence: CASSFQAVRLQHF. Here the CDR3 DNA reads TGTGCCAGCAGTTTCCAAGCAGTTCGACTCCAGCATTTT. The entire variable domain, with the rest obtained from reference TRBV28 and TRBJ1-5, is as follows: DVKVTQSSRYLVKRTGEKVFLECVQDMDHENMFWYRQDPGLGLRLIYFSYDVKMKEKGDIPEGYSVSREKKERFSLILESASTNQTSMYLCASSFQAVRLQHFGDGTRLSIL.